These T cell receptor beta chains were read from a single sample in a study of cytomegalovirus exposure and HLA in healthy donors. This table comes from immunoSEQ multiplex PCR, and its TCRdb copy is limited to in-frame clones, with some not included. The table has roughly 160,000 clones, roughly 79% seen once. Sequencing input: PBMCs. All receptors come from a woman aged 45-59 years in good health and CMV-seronegative. CDR3s include the opening cysteine and the closing phenylalanine or tryptophan. The order of the fields is clone size, J gene, V gene, D gene, CDR3 protein, CDR3 DNA. A D gene is named only where the DNA matches it firmly. The size entry is marked missing in some rows and otherwise reads once, few, many or a size class.

>-|TRBJ1-1|TRBV4-3|-
CASSPGGGTEAFF
TGCGCCAGCAGCCCGGGGGGGGGCACTGAAGCTTTCTTT
>-|TRBJ2-2|TRBV9|-
CASSDPNAGELFF
TGTGCCAGCAGCGACCCTAATGCCGGGGAGCTGTTTTTT
>-|TRBJ1-6|TRBV28|-
CASSLPGPGSSPLHF
TGTGCCAGCAGCCTCCCGGGGCCCGGGAGTTCACCCCTCCACTTT
>-|TRBJ1-1|TRBV19|-
CASSPGPSAEAFF
TGTGCCAGTAGTCCGGGTCCTAGCGCTGAAGCTTTCTTT
>-|TRBJ2-7|TRBV30|-
CAWRGSGIPPYEQYF
TGTGCCTGGAGGGGTAGCGGTATACCGCCCTACGAGCAGTACTTC
>-|TRBJ1-5|TRBV6-4|-
CASSGGRSNQPQHF
TGTGCCAGCAGTGGCGGTCGTAGCAATCAGCCCCAGCATTTT
>-|TRBJ2-3|TRBV5-1|-
CASSPKMTSTDTQYF
TGCGCCAGCAGCCCGAAAATGACTAGCACAGATACGCAGTATTTT
>once|TRBJ1-3|TRBV19|TRBD1
CATRNGQVSGNTIYF
TGTGCCACCCGCAACGGACAGGTCTCTGGAAACACCATATATTTT
>few|TRBJ1-2|TRBV21-1|-
CASSKVGQGREGYTF
TGTGCCAGCAGCAAGGTAGGACAGGGTAGGGAGGGCTACACCTTC
>-|TRBJ2-2|TRBV29-1|-
CSVDAGSAGELFF
TGCAGCGTTGATGCGGGGTCGGCCGGGGAGCTGTTTTTT
>-|TRBJ1-2|TRBV9|-
CASSVEGVGHGYTF
TGTGCCAGCAGCGTAGAAGGGGTAGGGCATGGCTACACCTTC
>once|TRBJ1-5|TRBV28|TRBD1
CASSLYRGLSNQPQHF
TGTGCCAGCAGCCTTTACAGGGGACTTAGCAATCAGCCCCAGCATTTT
>once|TRBJ1-5|TRBV19|-
CASTWGSRGEWEPQHF
TGTGCCAGTACCTGGGGAAGCAGGGGCGAGTGGGAGCCCCAGCATTTT
>few|TRBJ2-7|TRBV5-6|TRBD1
CASQRQGSYEQYF
TGTGCCAGCCAAAGACAGGGTTCCTACGAGCAGTACTTC
>once|TRBJ2-7|TRBV14|-
CASSRGRPSYEQYF
TGTGCCAGCAGCCGCGGCAGACCTTCCTACGAGCAGTACTTC
>-|TRBJ2-3|TRBV27|-
CASSPSPRVADTQYF
TGTGCCAGCAGTCCCAGCCCGCGGGTCGCAGATACGCAGTATTTT
>once|TRBJ1-6|TRBV7-8|TRBD1
CASSPGQASYNSPLHF
TGTGCCAGCAGCCCGGGACAGGCCTCCTATAATTCACCCCTCCACTTT
>-|TRBJ1-1|TRBV6-1|-
CASRGGQTMNTEAFF
TGTGCCAGCAGAGGGGGACAAACTATGAACACTGAAGCTTTCTTT
>-|TRBJ1-1|TRBV6-1|TRBD1
CASSGGQGWAFF
TGTGCCAGCAGTGGAGGACAGGGATGGGCTTTCTTT
>-|TRBJ2-2|TRBV2|-
CASNRANTGELFF
TGTGCCAGCAACAGGGCGAACACCGGGGAGCTGTTTTTT
>-|TRBJ2-7|TRBV9|-
CASGTGPYEQYF
TGTGCCAGCGGTACAGGCCCCTACGAGCAGTACTTC
>few|TRBJ2-7|TRBV6-5|TRBD1
CASRAGTGVSYEQYF
TGTGCCAGCAGGGCCGGGACAGGGGTTTCCTACGAGCAGTACTTC
>-|TRBJ2-2|TRBV7-6|TRBD1
CASSPRAGQGSGELFF
TGTGCCAGCAGCCCAAGGGCGGGACAGGGCTCCGGGGAGCTGTTTTTT
>-|TRBJ2-6|TRBV19|TRBD2
CASSISSGVANVLTF
TGTGCCAGTAGTATCTCTAGCGGGGTCGCCAACGTCCTGACTTTC
>-|TRBJ1-4|TRBV6-1|-
CASSDIFGIGVTGEKLFF
TGTGCCAGCAGTGATATTTTTGGTATAGGGGTAACCGGTGAAAAACTGTTTTTT
>-|TRBJ1-2|TRBV18|-
CASSEGGYGYTF
TGTGCCAGCTCCGAAGGGGGCTATGGCTACACCTTC
>-|TRBJ2-1|TRBV2|TRBD2
CASIPGETSGSGDEQFF
TGTGCCAGCATCCCTGGGGAGACTAGCGGGAGTGGGGATGAGCAGTTCTTC
>few|TRBJ1-1|TRBV7-9|-
CSSDKASGGYGGGAFF
TGTTCCAGCGACAAAGCCTCCGGGGGGTACGGTGGGGGAGCTTTCTTT
>-|TRBJ2-7|TRBV18|-
CASSPAGGNEQYF
TGTGCCAGCTCACCAGCCGGCGGGAACGAGCAGTACTTC
>-|TRBJ1-1|TRBV28|TRBD1
CASPPGQGARYTEAFF
TGTGCCAGCCCACCGGGACAGGGGGCGCGGTACACTGAAGCTTTCTTT
>-|TRBJ2-1|TRBV5-5|-
CASSLTSGTHEQFF
TGTGCCAGCAGCTTGACTAGTGGAACCCATGAGCAGTTCTTC
>-|TRBJ1-4|TRBV18|-
CASSPIDSSNEKLFF
TGTGCCAGCTCACCCATCGACAGCTCTAATGAAAAACTGTTTTTT
>-|TRBJ2-3|TRBV7-2|-
CASSSKGASSTDTQYF
TGTGCCAGCAGCTCCAAAGGGGCTTCCAGCACAGATACGCAGTATTTT
>-|TRBJ2-5|TRBV4-2|TRBD1
CASRPGTGYQETQYF
TGTGCCAGCAGACCCGGGACAGGTTACCAAGAGACCCAGTACTTC
>-|TRBJ1-5|TRBV2|TRBD1
CASKDRVSNQPQHF
TGTGCCAGCAAAGACAGGGTAAGCAATCAGCCCCAGCATTTT
>-|TRBJ2-5|TRBV28|TRBD1
CASSFPGQYSQYF
TGTGCCAGCAGTTTCCCGGGACAGTATAGCCAGTACTTC
>-|TRBJ1-1|TRBV18|-
CASSPTLTQNTEAFF
TGTGCCAGCTCTCCTACGCTAACCCAGAACACTGAAGCTTTCTTT
>-|TRBJ1-4|TRBV7-6|-
CASSLRGDGEKLFF
TGTGCCAGCAGCTTAAGGGGCGACGGTGAAAAACTGTTTTTT
>-|TRBJ1-3|TRBV12-5|-
CASGLGQPGNTIYF
TGTGCTAGTGGCCTCGGACAGCCTGGAAACACCATATATTTT
>once|TRBJ2-1|TRBV28|TRBD2
CASSSGMQQFF
TGTGCCAGCAGCAGCGGGATGCAGCAGTTCTTC
>-|TRBJ2-7|TRBV2|-
CASSERAGPTYEQYF
TGTGCCAGCAGTGAAAGGGCAGGGCCCACCTACGAGCAGTACTTC